Listed here is a single TCR beta chain. The junction departs from germline at one end; a sequencing error may be responsible. This sample stems from a study of cytomegalovirus exposure and HLA in healthy donors. Researchers ran the PCR with 60 Vbeta and 13 Jbeta primers. Using immunoSEQ multiplex PCR, the repertoire was profiled, and TCRdb retains in-frame clones only, with some absent. The data hold under 250,000 clones, with roughly 82% observed a single time. Sequenced input: PBMCs. This TCR was recovered from a man aged 35 to 55 in good health and CMV-seropositive.

CDR3 protein: CSSSLGTSRRTGSYNEQFF. The DNA for the CDR3 is TGTTCCAGCAGCCTAGGGACTAGCAGACGTACCGGGTCCTACAATGAGCAGTTCTTC. The genes are TRBV7-9 and TRBJ2-1; 9 bases align to TRBD2. CDR1 is SEHNR, CDR2 FQNEAQ, per germline (reference sequence). The CDR3 covers 19 residues.